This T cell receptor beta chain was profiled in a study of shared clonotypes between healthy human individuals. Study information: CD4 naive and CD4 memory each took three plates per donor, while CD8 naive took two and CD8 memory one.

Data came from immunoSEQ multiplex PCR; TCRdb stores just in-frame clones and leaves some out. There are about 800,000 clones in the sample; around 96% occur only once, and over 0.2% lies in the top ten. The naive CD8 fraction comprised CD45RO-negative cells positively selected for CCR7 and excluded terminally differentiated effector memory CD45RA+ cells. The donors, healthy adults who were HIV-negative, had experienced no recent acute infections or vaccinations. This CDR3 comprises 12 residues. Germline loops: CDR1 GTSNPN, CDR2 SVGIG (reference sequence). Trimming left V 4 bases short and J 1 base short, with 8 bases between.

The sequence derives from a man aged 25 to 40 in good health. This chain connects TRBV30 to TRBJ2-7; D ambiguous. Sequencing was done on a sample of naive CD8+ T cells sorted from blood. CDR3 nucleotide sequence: TGTGCCTGGATGGGCGGATCCTACGAGCAGTACTTC. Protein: CAWMGGSYEQYF.